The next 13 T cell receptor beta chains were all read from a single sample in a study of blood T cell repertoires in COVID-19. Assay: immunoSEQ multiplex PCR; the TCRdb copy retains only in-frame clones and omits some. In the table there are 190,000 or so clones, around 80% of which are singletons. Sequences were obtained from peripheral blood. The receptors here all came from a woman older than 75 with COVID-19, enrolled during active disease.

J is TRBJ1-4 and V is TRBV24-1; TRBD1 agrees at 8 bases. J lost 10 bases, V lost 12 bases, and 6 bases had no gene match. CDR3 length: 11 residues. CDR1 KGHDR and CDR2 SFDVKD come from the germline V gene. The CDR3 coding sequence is TGTGCCGGGTGGGACAGGATAAAACTGTTTTTT. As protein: CAGWDRIKLFF.

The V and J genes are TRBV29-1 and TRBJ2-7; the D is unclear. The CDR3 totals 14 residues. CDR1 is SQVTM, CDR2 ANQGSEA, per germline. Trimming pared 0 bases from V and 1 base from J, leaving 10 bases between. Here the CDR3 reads CSVEDPNGSYEQYF. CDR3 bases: TGCAGCGTTGAAGATCCAAACGGTTCCTACGAGCAGTACTTC.

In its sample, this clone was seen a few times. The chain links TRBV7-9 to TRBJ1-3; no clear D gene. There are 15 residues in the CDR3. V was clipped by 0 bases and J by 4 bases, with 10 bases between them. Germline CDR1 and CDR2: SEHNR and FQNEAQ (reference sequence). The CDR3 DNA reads TGTGCCAGCAGCTTAGCGCGTGGTTCAGGAAACACCATATATTTT. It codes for CASSLARGSGNTIYF.

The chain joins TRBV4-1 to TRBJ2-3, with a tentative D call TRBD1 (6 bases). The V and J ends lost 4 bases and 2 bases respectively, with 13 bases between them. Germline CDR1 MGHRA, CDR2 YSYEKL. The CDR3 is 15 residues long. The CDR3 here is CASSPQTGFTDTQYF. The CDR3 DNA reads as TGCGCCAGCAGCCCCCAGACAGGATTCACAGATACGCAGTATTTT.

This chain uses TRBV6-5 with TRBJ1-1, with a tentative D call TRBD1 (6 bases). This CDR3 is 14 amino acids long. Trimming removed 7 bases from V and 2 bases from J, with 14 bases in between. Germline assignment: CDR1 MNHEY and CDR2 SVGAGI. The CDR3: CASKTGLFNTEAFF. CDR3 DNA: TGTGCCAGCAAGACAGGCCTCTTTAACACTGAAGCTTTCTTT.

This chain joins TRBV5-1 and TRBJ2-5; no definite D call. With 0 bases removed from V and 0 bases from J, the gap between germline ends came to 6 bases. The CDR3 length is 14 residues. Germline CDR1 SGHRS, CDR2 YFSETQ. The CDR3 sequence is CASSLVEYQETQYF. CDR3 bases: TGCGCCAGCAGCTTGGTAGAGTACCAAGAGACCCAGTACTTC.

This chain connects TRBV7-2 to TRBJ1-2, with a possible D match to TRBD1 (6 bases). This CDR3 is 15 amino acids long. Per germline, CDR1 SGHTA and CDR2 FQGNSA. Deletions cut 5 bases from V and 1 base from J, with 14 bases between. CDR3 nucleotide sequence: TGTGCCAGCAGCCCCCAGGACAGCCTTAACTATGGCTACACCTTC. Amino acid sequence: CASSPQDSLNYGYTF.

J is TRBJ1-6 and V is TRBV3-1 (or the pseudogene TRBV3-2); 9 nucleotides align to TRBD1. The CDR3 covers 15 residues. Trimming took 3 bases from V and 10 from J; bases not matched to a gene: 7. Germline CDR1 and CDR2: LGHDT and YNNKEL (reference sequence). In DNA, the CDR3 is TGTGCCAGCAGCCAGGAAGCGACAGGGGGATCACCCCTCCACTTT. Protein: CASSQEATGGSPLHF.

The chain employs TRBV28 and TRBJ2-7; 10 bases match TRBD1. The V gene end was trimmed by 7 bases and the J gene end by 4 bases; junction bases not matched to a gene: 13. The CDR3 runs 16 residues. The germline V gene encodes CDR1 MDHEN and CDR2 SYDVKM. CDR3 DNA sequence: TGTGCCAGCACCCCAGCCGCGACAGGGGGCACGTACGAGCAGTACTTC. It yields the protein CASTPAATGGTYEQYF.

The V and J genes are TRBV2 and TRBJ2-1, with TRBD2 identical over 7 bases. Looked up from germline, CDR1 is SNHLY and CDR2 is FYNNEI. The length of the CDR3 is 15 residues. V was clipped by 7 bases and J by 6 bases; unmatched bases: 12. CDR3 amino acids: CASNIGLGFVNEQFF. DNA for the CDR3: TGTGCCAGCAATATAGGACTAGGGTTTGTCAATGAGCAGTTCTTC.

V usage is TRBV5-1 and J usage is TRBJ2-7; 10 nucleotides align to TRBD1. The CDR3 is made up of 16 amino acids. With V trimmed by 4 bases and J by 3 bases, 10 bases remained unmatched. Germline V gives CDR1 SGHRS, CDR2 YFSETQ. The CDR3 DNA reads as TGCGCCAGCAGCCCGCCTCCCAGGACAGGGGGCTACGAGCAGTACTTC. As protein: CASSPPPRTGGYEQYF.

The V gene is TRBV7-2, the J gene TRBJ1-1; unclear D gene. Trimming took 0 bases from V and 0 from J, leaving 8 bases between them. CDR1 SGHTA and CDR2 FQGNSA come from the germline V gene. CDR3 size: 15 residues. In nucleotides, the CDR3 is TGTGCCAGCAGCTTAGCGCCAGGCATGAACACTGAAGCTTTCTTT. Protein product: CASSLAPGMNTEAFF.

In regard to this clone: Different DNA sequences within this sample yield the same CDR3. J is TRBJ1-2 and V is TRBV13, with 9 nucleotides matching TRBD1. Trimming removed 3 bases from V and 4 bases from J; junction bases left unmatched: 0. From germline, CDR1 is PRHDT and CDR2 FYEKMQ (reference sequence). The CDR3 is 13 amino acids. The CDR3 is CASSLGQGYGYTF. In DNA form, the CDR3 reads TGTGCCAGCAGCTTGGGACAGGGCTATGGCTACACCTTC.